The 27 T cell receptor beta chains given below trace back to one sample, sequenced in a study of T cell repertoires in cytomegalovirus infection. No antigen has been identified for these receptors. TCRdb ran MiXCR on the reads and lists one entry per CDR3 protein. The sample has fewer than 1,000,000 distinct CDR3 sequences, around 32% seen once. This sample comprised cultured CD8+ T cells from PBMCs, obtained from culture after CMV antigen stimulation. These receptor sequences come from a human donor in good health (CMV status not recorded). Some clones in this sample may be carry-over from other donors' samples.

The chain carries TRBV27 and TRBJ2-7, with D possibly being TRBD2 (5 bases). V lost 3 bases and J 0 bases, leaving 15 bases between the germline ends. The length of the CDR3 is 16 residues. Per germline, CDR1 MNHEY and CDR2 SMNVEV (reference sequence). The CDR3 bases are TGTGCCAGCAGTTTTAGCGACGGGGAGAGCTCCTACGAGCAGTACTTC. Translating it yields CASSFSDGESSYEQYF.

This clonotype was observed at least ten times. The rearrangement joins TRBV25-1 to TRBJ2-1; 7 bases line up with TRBD1. V gave up 1 base and J gave up 2 bases; unmatched junction bases: 2. CDR3 length equals 15 residues. Per germline, CDR1 MGHDK and CDR2 SYGVNS. CDR3 residues: CASSEFGTAYNEQFF. DNA for the CDR3: TGTGCCAGCAGTGAATTCGGGACAGCCTACAATGAGCAGTTCTTC.

The chain joins TRBV7-9 to TRBJ1-2; the D is unclear. This CDR3 comprises 14 residues. V was shortened by 5 bases and J by 6 bases, with 16 bases between the two germline ends. Germline V gives CDR1 SEHNR, CDR2 FQNEAQ (reference sequence). The CDR3, as DNA: TGTGCCAGCAGCAATATCTCGGGATTTCATGGCTACACCTTC. Protein sequence: CASSNISGFHGYTF.

J is TRBJ1-2 and V is TRBV7-9, with D possibly TRBD1 on 5 matching bases. Germline CDR1 SEHNR, CDR2 FQNEAQ (reference sequence). The V end lost 2 bases, the J end lost 3 bases, and 16 bases lay between the germline ends. The CDR3 covers 16 residues. The CDR3 region is CASSLMGPGTDYGYTF. CDR3 nucleotide sequence: TGTGCCAGCAGCTTAATGGGACCAGGGACGGACTATGGCTACACCTTC.

The chain couples TRBV12-3 or TRBV12-4 to TRBJ1-1; TRBD1 agrees at 8 bases. The junction had 11 bases not matched to a gene; V was cut back by 3 bases and J by 5 bases. This CDR3 spans 16 amino acids. DNA of the CDR3: TGTGCCAGCAGTTTCAGTATCAGGGGGCAAAGAACTGAAGCTTTCTTT. It specifies CASSFSIRGQRTEAFF.

This clonotype showed up many times. J is TRBJ2-2 and V is TRBV20-1, with TRBD2 identical over 10 bases. The CDR3 is 15 residues long. The J segment lost 6 bases and the V segment lost 3 bases, leaving 7 bases of the junction unmatched. The germline CDR1 and CDR2 sequences are DFQATT and SNEGSKA (reference sequence). The CDR3 nucleotides are TGCAGTGCTAGTTTTAGCGGGGGGCTTCCCGGGGAGCTGTTTTTT. Translating it yields CSASFSGGLPGELFF.

The chain has TRBV10-3 and TRBJ1-3; the D is unclear. Trimming removed 0 bases at V and 4 bases at J, with 13 bases between. Germline V gene data show CDR1 as ENHRY and CDR2 as SYGVKD. CDR3 size: 16 residues. CDR3 protein: CAISESTVRTGNTIYF. Written as DNA, the CDR3 is TGTGCCATCAGTGAGTCGACGGTGAGGACGGGAAACACCATATATTTT.

This clonotype was recorded at least ten times. V gene TRBV7-6 combines with J gene TRBJ1-1; 9 nucleotides align to TRBD1. This CDR3 contains 16 residues. CDR1 and CDR2 from the germline V gene are SGHVS and FNYEAQ. Trimming took 1 base from V and 4 from J; bases not matched to a gene: 7. CDR3 amino acids: CASSLERTGDVTEAFF. CDR3 coding DNA: TGTGCCAGCAGCTTAGAGAGGACAGGGGATGTCACTGAAGCTTTCTTT.

The sample holds a few counts of this clonotype. The chain recombines TRBV7-9 with TRBJ2-5, with D maybe TRBD2 (6 bases). V gave up 1 base and J gave up 1 base, with 13 bases separating them. There are 16 residues in the CDR3. The germline V gene has CDR1 SEHNR and CDR2 FQNEAQ (reference sequence). CDR3 bases: TGTGCCAGCAGCTTAGATGAGTGGGGGGTCCAAGAGACCCAGTACTTC. This encodes CASSLDEWGVQETQYF.

The chain carries TRBV15 and TRBJ1-5, with no clear D. V was pared by 2 bases and J by 10 bases, with 9 bases between. Germline V gene data show CDR1 as LNHNV and CDR2 as YYDKDF (reference sequence). The CDR3 has 12 residues. In DNA, the CDR3 is TGTGCCACCAGCAGATTCCCGGACCCCCAGCATTTT. Its translation is CATSRFPDPQHF.

This clonotype was counted between two and nine times. The gene calls are TRBV2 and TRBJ2-7, with D perhaps matching TRBD1 (7 bases). Between the trimmed V and J ends, which lost 8 bases and 7 bases, there was a span of 15 bases. This CDR3 region has 12 residues. Looked up from germline, CDR1 is SNHLY and CDR2 is FYNNEI. The CDR3 protein is CASPRQGGEQYV. The CDR3 bases are TGTGCCAGCCCTCGACAGGGAGGAGAGCAGTACGTC.

The chain joins TRBV12-3 or TRBV12-4 to TRBJ2-5; 7 nucleotides match TRBD1. The CDR3 extends over 15 amino acids. After removal of 7 bases from V and 5 bases from J, the junction contained 13 bases not matched to a gene. This chain's CDR3 is CASTTGSYDRETQYF. The CDR3 DNA is TGTGCCAGCACGACAGGGAGCTATGATAGGGAGACCCAGTACTTC.

In this sample, this clonotype turned up a few times. The V call is TRBV10-1, the J call TRBJ2-1; no firm D call. CDR3 length equals 13 residues. Trimming took 6 bases from V and 6 from J, leaving 12 bases between them. CDR1 and CDR2 (germline): WNHNN, SYGVQD (reference sequence). The DNA of the CDR3 is TGCGCCAGCAGGAAAGGGTTTTCCAATGAGCAGTTCTTC. Translating gives CASRKGFSNEQFF.

Note on this clonotype: A much larger clone lies one base from this, so it may be a read error. The chain employs TRBV7-8 and TRBJ1-4; D remains ambiguous. The CDR3 is 15 residues long. V lost 7 bases to trimming and J lost 7 bases, with 19 bases between them. Germline CDR1 and CDR2: SGHVS and FQNEAQ. The CDR3 DNA is TGTGCCAGCAACCATACGCAATCTGATGGTGAAAAACTGTTTTTT. Amino acid sequence: CASNHTQSDGEKLFF. The full variable domain, completed using reference TRBV7-8 and TRBJ1-4, is GAGVSQSPRYKVAKRGQDVALRCDPISGHVSLFWYQQALGQGPEFLTYFQNEAQLDKSGLPSDRFFAERPEGSVSTLKIQRTQQEDSAVYLCASNHTQSDGEKLFFGSGTQLSVL.

This clonotype has just a few counts. The genes are TRBV7-3 and TRBJ2-5; perhaps TRBD2 as D (6 bases). The V end lost 3 bases, the J end lost 4 bases, and 12 bases lay between the germline ends. The CDR3 is 14 amino acids. Germline V lookup: CDR1 SGHTA, CDR2 FQGTGA. The CDR3 nucleotides are TGTGCCAGCAGCTTTACCGGGACTGCAGAGACCCAGTACTTC. This encodes CASSFTGTAETQYF.

The chain uses TRBV19 and TRBJ2-1; D gene unclear. The V gene lost 9 bases and the J gene lost 4 bases, with 19 bases spanning the gap. This CDR3 has 15 residues. Per germline, CDR1 LNHDA and CDR2 SQIVND (reference sequence). The CDR3 here is CASSALGKLYNEQFF. The CDR3 bases are TGTGCCAGCAGTGCCCTAGGAAAGTTATACAATGAGCAGTTCTTC.

The chain couples TRBV20-1 to TRBJ2-5; tentative D call: TRBD1 (5 bases). Trimming shortened V by 6 bases and J by 3 bases, and 8 bases separated the two germline ends. Germline CDR1 DFQATT, CDR2 SNEGSKA (reference sequence). The length of the CDR3 is 11 residues. CDR3 coding DNA: TGCAGTGCAAGCAGGGAAGAGACCCAGTACTTC. Protein product: CSASREETQYF.

The table lists this clonotype with a few counts. The chain recombines TRBV4-2 with TRBJ2-1; 14 nucleotides match TRBD2. With 1 base clipped from V and 11 bases from J, the junction kept 4 bases outside the gene matches. CDR3 length: 15 amino acids. The germline gives CDR1 LGHNA, CDR2 YNFKEQ. In DNA, the CDR3 is TGTGCCAGCAGCCAAGGGTGGACTAGCGGGGGGCAGCAGTTCTTC. Its protein is CASSQGWTSGGQQFF.

A few counts support this clonotype. The V gene is TRBV9, the J gene TRBJ2-1; 9 positions match TRBD2. J was trimmed by 2 bases and V by 3 bases; bases with no gene match: 9. This CDR3 has 17 amino acids. From germline, CDR1 is SGDLS and CDR2 YYNGEE. The CDR3 DNA is TGTGCCAGCAGCGCCCCCCAAAGCGGGGGGCCCTACAATGAGCAGTTCTTC. This gives the protein CASSAPQSGGPYNEQFF.

The V call is TRBV13, the J call TRBJ2-7, with TRBD1 matching 12 bases. The CDR3 consists of 15 residues. Germline V gene sequence: CDR1 PRHDT, CDR2 FYEKMQ (reference sequence). Trimming took 6 bases from V and 7 from J; bases not matched to a gene: 10. CDR3 amino acids: CASRKRGTGGGEQYV. CDR3 coding DNA: TGTGCCAGCAGAAAGAGGGGGACAGGGGGCGGTGAGCAGTACGTC.

The V call is TRBV6-4, the J call TRBJ2-1, with 11 positions matching TRBD2. The junction had 11 bases not matched to a gene; V was cut back by 5 bases and J by 8 bases. The germline CDR1 and CDR2 sequences are MRHNA and SNTAGT. The CDR3 is made up of 16 amino acids. The DNA of the CDR3 is TGTGCCAGCAGTCGGGCTAGCGGGGGGTATATGGATGAGCAGTTCTTC. Its protein is CASSRASGGYMDEQFF.

There are a few counts of this clonotype. The rearrangement uses TRBV28 and TRBJ1-5; the match to TRBD1 covers 8 bases. Germline V gives CDR1 MDHEN, CDR2 SYDVKM. After removal of 1 base from V and 0 bases from J, the junction contained 2 bases not matched to a gene. This CDR3 contains 16 residues. The CDR3 nucleotides read TGTGCCAGCAGTTTATACAGGGGGAATAGCAATCAGCCCCAGCATTTT. Protein: CASSLYRGNSNQPQHF. The entire variable domain, with the rest obtained from reference TRBV28 and TRBJ1-5, is as follows: DVKVTQSSRYLVKRTGEKVFLECVQDMDHENMFWYRQDPGLGLRLIYFSYDVKMKEKGDIPEGYSVSREKKERFSLILESASTNQTSMYLCASSLYRGNSNQPQHFGDGTRLSIL.

This clonotype was found a few times. This chain connects TRBV12-3 or TRBV12-4 to TRBJ2-5; the D gene is possibly TRBD2 (5 bases). The CDR3 has 13 residues. V was cut by 7 bases and J by 5 bases, with 14 bases left in between. The CDR3 region has the DNA TGTGCCAGCAACACTCGGGGTTCGGAGACCCAGTACTTC. This sequence encodes CASNTRGSETQYF.

This chain uses TRBV6-5 with TRBJ2-1, with D possibly TRBD2 on 7 matching bases. CDR1 is MNHEY, CDR2 SVGAGI, per germline. This CDR3 contains 16 residues. V was shortened by 8 bases and J by 4 bases, with 21 bases between the two germline ends. CDR3 amino acids: CASGYRAWGGYNEQFF. CDR3 in DNA: TGTGCCAGCGGGTACAGGGCCTGGGGGGGATACAATGAGCAGTTCTTC.

A word on this clonotype: This may stem from a read error, because a much larger clone lies one nucleotide away. The rearrangement joins TRBV7-9 to TRBJ2-7; D ambiguous. V lost 0 bases and J 5 bases, leaving 5 bases between the germline ends. Germline CDR1 is SEHNR and CDR2 is FQNEAQ (reference sequence). The CDR3 runs 12 residues. This CDR3 is CASSLAANEQYF. The DNA for the CDR3 is TGTGCCAGCAGCTTAGCCGCCAACGAGCAGTACTTC.

Ten or more counts support this clonotype. V gene TRBV7-6 combines with J gene TRBJ1-4; D gene uncertain. CDR3 size: 16 residues. With 4 bases removed from V and 5 bases from J, the gap between germline ends came to 17 bases. The germline V gene encodes CDR1 SGHVS and CDR2 FNYEAQ. The CDR3 region is CASSSPRAQQNEKLFF. Here the CDR3 DNA reads TGTGCCAGCAGCTCGCCCCGGGCCCAGCAGAATGAAAAACTGTTTTTT.

There are a few counts of this clonotype. The CDR3: CASSPVIAGVVNNEQFF. The DNA for the CDR3 is TGTGCCAGCAGCCCAGTAATAGCGGGGGTAGTTAACAATGAGCAGTTCTTC. V and J are TRBV7-3 and TRBJ2-1; TRBD2 matches at 9 bases. Germline V lookup: CDR1 SGHTA, CDR2 FQGTGA. V trimming: 5 bases; J trimming: 5 bases; junction bases outside the gene matches: 13. The CDR3 runs to 17 residues. Supplemented by reference TRBV7-3 and TRBJ2-1, the full variable domain reads GAGVSQTPSNKVTEKGKYVELRCDPISGHTALYWYRQSLGQGPEFLIYFQGTGAADDSGLPNDRFFAVRPEGSVSTLKIQRTERGDSAVYLCASSPVIAGVVNNEQFFGPGTRLTVL.